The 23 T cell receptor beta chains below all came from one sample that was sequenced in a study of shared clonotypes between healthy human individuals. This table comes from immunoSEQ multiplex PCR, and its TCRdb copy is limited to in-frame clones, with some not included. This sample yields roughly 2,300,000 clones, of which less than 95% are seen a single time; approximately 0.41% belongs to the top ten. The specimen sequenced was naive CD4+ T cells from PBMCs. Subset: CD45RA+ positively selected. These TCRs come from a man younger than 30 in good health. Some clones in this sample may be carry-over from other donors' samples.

This CDR3 reads CASSLLAGGSTDTQYF. CDR3 bases: TGTGCCAGCAGCTTACTAGCGGGAGGGTCAACAGATACGCAGTATTTT. The rearrangement links TRBV11-3 to TRBJ2-3, with TRBD2 identical over 12 bases. CDR1 is SGHNT and CDR2 is YENEEA in the germline V gene. The CDR3 totals 16 residues. V gave up 2 bases and J gave up 3 bases; unmatched junction bases: 3.

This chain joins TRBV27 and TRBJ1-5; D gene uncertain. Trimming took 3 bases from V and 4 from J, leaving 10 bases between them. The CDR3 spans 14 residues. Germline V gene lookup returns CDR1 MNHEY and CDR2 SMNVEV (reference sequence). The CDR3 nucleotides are TGTGCCAGCAGTTTTTACGGATTTAATCAGCCCCAGCATTTT. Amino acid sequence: CASSFYGFNQPQHF.

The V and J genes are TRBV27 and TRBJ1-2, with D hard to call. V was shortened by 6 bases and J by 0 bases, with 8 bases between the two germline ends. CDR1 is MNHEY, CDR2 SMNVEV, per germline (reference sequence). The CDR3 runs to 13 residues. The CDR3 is CASRGGPNYGYTF. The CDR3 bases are TGTGCCAGCAGGGGAGGGCCTAACTATGGCTACACCTTC.

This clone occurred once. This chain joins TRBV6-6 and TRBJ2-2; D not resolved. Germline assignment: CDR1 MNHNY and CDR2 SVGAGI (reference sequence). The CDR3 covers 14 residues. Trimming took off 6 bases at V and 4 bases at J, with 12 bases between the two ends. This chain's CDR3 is CASRPRAATGELFF. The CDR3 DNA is TGTGCCAGCAGACCGAGAGCCGCCACCGGGGAGCTGTTTTTT.

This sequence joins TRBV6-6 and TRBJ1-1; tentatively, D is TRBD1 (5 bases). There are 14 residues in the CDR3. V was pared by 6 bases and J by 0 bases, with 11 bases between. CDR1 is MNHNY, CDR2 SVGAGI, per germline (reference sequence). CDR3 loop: CASSQSRVNTEAFF. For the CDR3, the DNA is TGTGCCAGCAGCCAGAGCAGGGTGAACACTGAAGCTTTCTTT.

The CDR3 loop reads CASSEAGDWEQYF. In DNA, the CDR3 is TGTGCCAGCAGTGAGGCGGGGGATTGGGAGCAGTACTTC. This chain joins TRBV25-1 and TRBJ2-7, with TRBD2 matching 7 bases. The germline CDR1 and CDR2 sequences are MGHDK and SYGVNS. After removal of 3 bases from V and 7 bases from J, the junction contained 6 bases not matched to a gene. This CDR3 is built from 13 residues.

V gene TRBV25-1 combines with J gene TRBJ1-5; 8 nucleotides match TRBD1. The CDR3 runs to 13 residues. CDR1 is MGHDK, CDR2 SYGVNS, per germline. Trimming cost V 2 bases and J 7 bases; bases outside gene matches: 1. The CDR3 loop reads CASSEDRGQPQHF. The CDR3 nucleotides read TGTGCCAGCAGTGAAGACAGGGGACAGCCCCAGCATTTT.

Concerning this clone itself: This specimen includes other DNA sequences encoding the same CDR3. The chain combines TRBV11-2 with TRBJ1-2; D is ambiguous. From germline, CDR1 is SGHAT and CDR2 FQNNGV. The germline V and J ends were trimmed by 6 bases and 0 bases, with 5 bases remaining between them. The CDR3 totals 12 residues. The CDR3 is CASSLTNYGYTF. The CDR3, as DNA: TGTGCCAGCAGTCTGACTAACTATGGCTACACCTTC.

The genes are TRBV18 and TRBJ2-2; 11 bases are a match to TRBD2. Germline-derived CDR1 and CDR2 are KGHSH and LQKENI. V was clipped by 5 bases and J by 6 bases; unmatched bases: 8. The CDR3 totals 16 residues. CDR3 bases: TGTGCCAGCTCAACACTAGCGGGAGTGGGGCCCGGGGAGCTGTTTTTT. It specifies CASSTLAGVGPGELFF.

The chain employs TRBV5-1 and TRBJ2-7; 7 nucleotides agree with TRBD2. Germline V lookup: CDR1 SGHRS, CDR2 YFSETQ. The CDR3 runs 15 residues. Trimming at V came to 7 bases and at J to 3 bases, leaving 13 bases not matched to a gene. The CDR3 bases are TGCGCCAGCCGGCCTACTGGCGGGAGTAGCTACGAGCAGTACTTC. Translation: CASRPTGGSSYEQYF. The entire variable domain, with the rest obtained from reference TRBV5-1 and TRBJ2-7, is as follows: KAGVTQTPRYLIKTRGQQVTLSCSPISGHRSVSWYQQTPGQGLQFLFEYFSETQRNKGNFPGRFSGRQFSNSRSEMNVSTLELGDSALYLCASRPTGGSSYEQYFGPGTRLTVT.

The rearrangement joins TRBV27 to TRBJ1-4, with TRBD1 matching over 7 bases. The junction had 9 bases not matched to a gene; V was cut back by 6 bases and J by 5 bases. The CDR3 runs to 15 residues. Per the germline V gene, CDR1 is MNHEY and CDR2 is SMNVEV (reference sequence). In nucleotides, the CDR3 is TGTGCCAGCAGGAAAGCCGGGACAGTAAATGAAAAACTGTTTTTT. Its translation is CASRKAGTVNEKLFF.

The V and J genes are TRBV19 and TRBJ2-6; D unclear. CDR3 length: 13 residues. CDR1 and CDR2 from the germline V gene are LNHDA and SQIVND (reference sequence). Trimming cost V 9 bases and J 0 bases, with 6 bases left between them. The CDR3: CASDSSGANVLTF. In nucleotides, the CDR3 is TGTGCCAGCGATAGCTCTGGGGCCAACGTCCTGACTTTC.

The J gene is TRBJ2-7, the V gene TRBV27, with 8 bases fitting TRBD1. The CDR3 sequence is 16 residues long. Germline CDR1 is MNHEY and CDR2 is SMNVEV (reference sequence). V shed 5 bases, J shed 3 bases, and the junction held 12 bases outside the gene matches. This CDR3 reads CASSKTPGQVFYEQYF. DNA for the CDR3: TGTGCCAGCAGTAAAACCCCGGGACAGGTCTTCTACGAGCAGTACTTC.

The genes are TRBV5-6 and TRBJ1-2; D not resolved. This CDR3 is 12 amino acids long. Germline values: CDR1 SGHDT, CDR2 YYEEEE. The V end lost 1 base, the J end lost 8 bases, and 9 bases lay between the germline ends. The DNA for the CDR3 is TGTGCCAGCAGCTTGACTGGATCCGGCTACACCTTC. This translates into CASSLTGSGYTF. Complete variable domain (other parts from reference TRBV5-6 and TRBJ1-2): DAGVTQSPTHLIKTRGQQVTLRCSPKSGHDTVSWYQQALGQGPQFIFQYYEEEERQRGNFPDRFSGHQFPNYSSELNVNALLLGDSALYLCASSLTGSGYTFGSGTRLTVV.

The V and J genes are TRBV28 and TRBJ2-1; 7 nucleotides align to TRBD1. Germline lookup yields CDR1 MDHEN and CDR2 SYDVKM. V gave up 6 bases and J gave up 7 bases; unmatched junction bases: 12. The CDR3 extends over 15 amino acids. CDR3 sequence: CASSHRQGKWNEQFF. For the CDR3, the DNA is TGTGCCAGCAGCCATAGACAGGGAAAGTGGAATGAGCAGTTCTTC.

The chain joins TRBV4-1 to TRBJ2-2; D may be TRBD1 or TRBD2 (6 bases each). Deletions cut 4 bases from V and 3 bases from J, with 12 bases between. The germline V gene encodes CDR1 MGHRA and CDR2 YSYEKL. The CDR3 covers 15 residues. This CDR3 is CASSRGGLHTGELFF. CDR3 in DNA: TGCGCCAGCAGCCGAGGGGGACTTCACACCGGGGAGCTGTTTTTT.

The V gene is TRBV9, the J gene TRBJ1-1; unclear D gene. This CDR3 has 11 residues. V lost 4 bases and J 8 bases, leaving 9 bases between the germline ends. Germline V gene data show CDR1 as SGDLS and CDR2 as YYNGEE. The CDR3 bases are TGTGCCAGCAGCCCGGTCAGGGAAGCTTTCTTT. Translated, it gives CASSPVREAFF.

DNA for the CDR3: TGTGCCAGCAGTTACTCGAAAGGGGTGTCCTACGAGCAGTACTTC. Protein product: CASSYSKGVSYEQYF. The V call is TRBV6-6, the J call TRBJ2-7, with D perhaps matching TRBD1 (5 bases). Germline loops: CDR1 MNHNY, CDR2 SVGAGI (reference sequence). V dropped 0 bases and J dropped 1 base, with 10 bases sitting between them. CDR3 length: 15 amino acids.

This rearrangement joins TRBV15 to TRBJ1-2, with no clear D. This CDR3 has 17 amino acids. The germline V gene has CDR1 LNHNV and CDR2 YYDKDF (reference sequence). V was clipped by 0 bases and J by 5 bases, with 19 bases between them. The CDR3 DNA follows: TGTGCCACCAGCAGAGATCTTTCGTCCGAGGGAGGGTATGGCTACACCTTC. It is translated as CATSRDLSSEGGYGYTF.

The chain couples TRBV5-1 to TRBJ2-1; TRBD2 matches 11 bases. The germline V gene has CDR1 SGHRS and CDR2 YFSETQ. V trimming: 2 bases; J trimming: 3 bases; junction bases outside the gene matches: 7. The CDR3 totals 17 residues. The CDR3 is CASSLPTSGSYYNEQFF. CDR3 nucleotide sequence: TGCGCCAGCAGCTTACCTACTAGCGGGAGCTACTACAATGAGCAGTTCTTC.

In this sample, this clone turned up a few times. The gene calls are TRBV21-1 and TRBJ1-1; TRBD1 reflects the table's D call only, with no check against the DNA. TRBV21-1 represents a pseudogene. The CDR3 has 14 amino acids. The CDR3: CASIRDNLNTEAFF. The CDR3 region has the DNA TGTGCCAGCATCAGGGACAACTTAAACACTGAAGCTTTCTTT.

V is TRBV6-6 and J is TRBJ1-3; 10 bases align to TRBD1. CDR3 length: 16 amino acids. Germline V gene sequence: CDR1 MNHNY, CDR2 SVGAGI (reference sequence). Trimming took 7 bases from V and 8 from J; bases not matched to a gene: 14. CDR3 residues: CASTTSDRGQGYTIYF. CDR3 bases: TGTGCCAGCACCACATCCGACAGGGGGCAAGGGTACACCATATATTTT.

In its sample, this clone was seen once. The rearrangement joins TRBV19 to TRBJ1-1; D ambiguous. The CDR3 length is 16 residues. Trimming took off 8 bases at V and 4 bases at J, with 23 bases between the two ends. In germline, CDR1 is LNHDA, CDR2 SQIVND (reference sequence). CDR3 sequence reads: CASQERRVPSSTEAFF. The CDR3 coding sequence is TGTGCCAGTCAAGAGCGTCGGGTGCCCTCATCCACTGAAGCTTTCTTT.